This T cell receptor beta chain originates from a study of blood T cell repertoires in COVID-19. Looked up from germline, CDR1 is SEHNR and CDR2 is FQNEAQ (reference sequence). The CDR3 has 18 amino acids. The ends lost 1 base at V and 4 bases at J; junction bases unmatched: 13. In the study's own analysis: How many nucleated cells were present was estimated from reference gene primer amplification. Profiled with immunoSEQ multiplex PCR; TCRdb holds only in-frame clones, not every one. That table furnishes V, J and clone size, whereas the DNA furnished D and trimming. The table includes 300,000 to 350,000 clones, around 90% detected once. Cohorts were based on clinical histories the participants reported. Donors in Cohort 3 counted as recovered after two negative PCRs, clearance, or symptom resolution.

The rearrangement links TRBV7-9 to TRBJ2-5, with 9 nucleotides matching TRBD2. The receptor was isolated from a man under 40 who had recovered from COVID-19. The sequenced sample consisted of PBMCs or T cells enriched from blood (not recorded which). The CDR3 sequence is CASSLVWVRTSARETQYF. DNA of the CDR3: TGTGCCAGCAGCTTAGTTTGGGTTCGGACTAGCGCCCGAGAGACCCAGTACTTC.